The present T cell receptor beta chain was sequenced within a study of blood T cell repertoires in COVID-19. Study background: Sample material is recorded as cDNA or gDNA derived from T cells, B-cell-depleted T cells, or PBMCs.

Recovered Cohort 3 donors showed two negative PCRs, clearance, or symptom resolution. Produced via immunoSEQ multiplex PCR; TCRdb's table is partial and in-frame only. The sample holds 150,000 or so clones, 80% seen once. The receptor comes from a man between 35 and 55 years old who had recovered from COVID-19. Sequencing input: PBMCs or T cells enriched from blood (not recorded which).

The CDR3 DNA follows: TGTGCCAGCAGTTATGAGCGGAGCTCCTATAATTCACCCCTCCACTTT. As protein: CASSYERSSYNSPLHF. This rearrangement joins TRBV6-5 to TRBJ1-6; D is unresolved. Germline CDR1 and CDR2: MNHEY and SVGAGI. Between the trimmed V and J ends, which lost 3 bases and 0 bases, there was a span of 9 bases. The CDR3 totals 16 residues.